One and the same sample provided the 18 T cell receptor beta chains below, sequenced in a study of radiotherapy plus CTLA-4 blockade in lung cancer. Measured with immunoSEQ multiplex PCR; TCRdb has only the in-frame clones, and not every one. The sample contains about 93,000 clones, about 90% of which appear only once. The source material was peripheral blood, sampled from a patient treated with radiotherapy plus ipilimumab. The receptors stem from a human donor with non-small cell lung cancer that progressed on radiotherapy plus ipilimumab.

V and J are TRBV13 and TRBJ1-2; 8 bases are shared with TRBD1. The CDR3 contains 14 residues. CDR1 and CDR2 from the germline V gene are PRHDT and FYEKMQ (reference sequence). Trimming at V came to 5 bases and at J to 3 bases, leaving 5 bases not matched to a gene. DNA of the CDR3: TGTGCCAGCAGCCCCCAGGACAGGGACTATGGCTACACCTTC. Translating it yields CASSPQDRDYGYTF.

The CDR3 loop reads CASSVGAGNEQFF. The DNA of the CDR3 is TGTGCCAGCAGTGTAGGGGCCGGCAATGAGCAGTTCTTC. This chain connects TRBV6-4 to TRBJ2-1; D possibly corresponds to TRBD1 (5 bases). The ends were cut back, 4 bases at V and 6 bases at J, with 10 bases in the middle. The CDR3 consists of 13 residues. Germline CDR1 reads MRHNA; CDR2 reads SNTAGT.

The rearrangement uses TRBV2 and TRBJ2-7, with D possibly TRBD1 on 6 matching bases. The CDR3 covers 16 residues. Germline-derived CDR1 and CDR2 are SNHLY and FYNNEI. V was shortened by 4 bases and J by 0 bases, with 16 bases between the two germline ends. The CDR3, as DNA: TGTGCCAGCAGTGGGCCAGGGGTAACAAACTCCTACGAGCAGTACTTC. Its protein product is CASSGPGVTNSYEQYF.

Remarks on this clone: The CDR3 carries no conserved terminal phenylalanine or tryptophan, so it likely arises from a read error. The chain uses TRBV6-1 and TRBJ2-3; 10 bases match TRBD2. The CDR3 totals 16 residues. Germline V CDR1 and CDR2: MNHNS, SASEGT. After removal of 2 bases from V and 8 bases from J, the junction contained 10 bases not matched to a gene. The CDR3 spells CASSETLAGVGGTQYL. CDR3 nucleotide sequence: TGTGCCAGCAGTGAAACCCTAGCGGGAGTGGGGGGTACGCAGTATCTT.

The V and J genes are TRBV21-1 and TRBJ1-1; the tabulated D call, TRBD1, remains unverified against the DNA. TRBV21-1 corresponds to a pseudogene. The CDR3 totals 18 residues. The CDR3 region is CASSKARRGQQRNTEAFF. CDR3 sequence (DNA): TGTGCCAGCAGCAAAGCGCGAAGGGGGCAGCAGAGGAACACTGAAGCTTTCTTT.

The gene calls are TRBV27 and TRBJ1-2; TRBD1 might be the D (5 bases). The CDR3 has 13 amino acids. Between the trimmed V and J ends, which lost 5 bases and 8 bases, there was a span of 15 bases. The germline V gene encodes CDR1 MNHEY and CDR2 SMNVEV (reference sequence). The DNA of the CDR3 is TGTGCCAGCAGTCCGGGACCCCCCGGAGGCTACACCTTC. Protein product: CASSPGPPGGYTF.

The rearrangement joins TRBV5-1 to TRBJ2-1; TRBD2 aligns across 10 bases. V lost 1 base to trimming and J lost 6 bases; unmatched junction nucleotides: 10. Germline CDR1 reads SGHRS; CDR2 reads YFSETQ. This CDR3 region has 17 residues. The CDR3 is CASSLSPGTSAFNEQFF. The CDR3 DNA follows: TGCGCCAGCAGCTTGTCTCCCGGGACTAGCGCTTTCAATGAGCAGTTCTTC. Complete variable domain (other parts from reference TRBV5-1 and TRBJ2-1): KAGVTQTPRYLIKTRGQQVTLSCSPISGHRSVSWYQQTPGQGLQFLFEYFSETQRNKGNFPGRFSGRQFSNSRSEMNVSTLELGDSALYLCASSLSPGTSAFNEQFFGPGTRLTVL.

The gene calls are TRBV6-1 and TRBJ2-5; tentative D call: TRBD2 (7 bases). The germline CDR1 and CDR2 sequences are MNHNS and SASEGT. The length of the CDR3 is 13 residues. Trimming pared 9 bases from V and 5 bases from J, leaving 16 bases between. The CDR3 coding sequence is TGTGCCAGTTTAAGGGGGAGGGTGGAGACCCAGTACTTC. As protein: CASLRGRVETQYF.

The chain has TRBV11-2 and TRBJ2-7, with D maybe TRBD1 (6 bases). The CDR3 has 15 amino acids. Germline lookup yields CDR1 SGHAT and CDR2 FQNNGV. V lost 3 bases to trimming and J lost 2 bases, with 14 bases between them. The CDR3 sequence is CASSLLGQQTYEQYF. The CDR3 DNA is TGTGCCAGCAGCTTGTTGGGACAACAGACCTACGAGCAGTACTTC.

For this clone: The sample contains more than one DNA sequence encoding this CDR3. This rearrangement joins TRBV9 to TRBJ2-5, with TRBD1 matching over 8 bases. CDR3 length equals 16 residues. Trimming cost V 0 bases and J 5 bases; bases outside gene matches: 9. The V gene's germline CDR1 is SGDLS and CDR2 YYNGEE. In DNA, the CDR3 is TGTGCCAGCAGCGTAGAACGAGGGACAGGACAGGAGACCCAGTACTTC. It encodes CASSVERGTGQETQYF.

This rearrangement joins TRBV6-5 to TRBJ1-1, with TRBD1 matching 8 bases. The CDR3 totals 13 residues. V was clipped by 5 bases and J by 5 bases; unmatched bases: 4. The germline gives CDR1 MNHEY, CDR2 SVGAGI. The CDR3 spells CASSDRGRTEAFF. The CDR3 nucleotides read TGTGCCAGCAGTGACAGGGGTAGGACTGAAGCTTTCTTT.

The chain has TRBV7-2 and TRBJ2-7; maybe TRBD2 (5 bases). Between the trimmed V and J ends, which lost 5 bases and 0 bases, there was a span of 11 bases. This CDR3 region has 14 residues. Looked up from germline, CDR1 is SGHTA and CDR2 is FQGNSA. The CDR3: CASSTRRGSYEQYF. DNA for the CDR3: TGTGCCAGCAGCACCCGACGGGGCTCCTACGAGCAGTACTTC.

This clone was recorded a few times. J is TRBJ1-4 and V is TRBV6-1, with 7 bases fitting TRBD1. The trim removed 10 bases at V and 5 bases at J, leaving 4 bases unmatched. CDR3 length equals 12 residues. CDR1 is MNHNS and CDR2 is SASEGT in the germline V gene. DNA for the CDR3: TGTGCCACCAGACAGGGAAATGAAAAACTGTTTTTT. This sequence encodes CATRQGNEKLFF.

The rearrangement joins TRBV6-5 to TRBJ2-7; 9 bases are shared with TRBD1. Germline V lookup: CDR1 MNHEY, CDR2 SVGAGI. V lost 5 bases to trimming and J lost 4 bases; unmatched junction nucleotides: 9. This CDR3 is built from 15 residues. DNA for the CDR3: TGTGCCAGCAGTAACCCGGGACAGGGCAAATACGAGCAGTACTTC. This gives the protein CASSNPGQGKYEQYF.

This clone was observed a single time. The chain carries TRBV5-5 and TRBJ2-1; TRBD1 matches at 10 bases. Germline V gene data show CDR1 as SGHKS and CDR2 as YYEKEE (reference sequence). CDR3 length: 16 residues. V was clipped by 4 bases and J by 10 bases; unmatched bases: 14. CDR3 amino acids: CASSPQDRGLVGEQFF. CDR3 bases: TGTGCCAGCAGCCCCCAAGACAGGGGGCTAGTTGGGGAGCAGTTCTTC.

This chain joins TRBV13 and TRBJ2-2; TRBD1 matches 7 bases. Looked up from germline, CDR1 is PRHDT and CDR2 is FYEKMQ (reference sequence). The CDR3 is made up of 15 amino acids. V lost 5 bases, J lost 1 base, and 4 bases stayed unmatched. The CDR3 loop reads CASSVAGGNTGELFF. DNA of the CDR3: TGTGCCAGCAGCGTCGCAGGGGGGAACACCGGGGAGCTGTTTTTT.

J is TRBJ2-5 and V is TRBV27; D is uncertain. Per the germline V gene, CDR1 is MNHEY and CDR2 is SMNVEV (reference sequence). The V and J ends lost 6 bases and 0 bases respectively, with 11 bases between them. This CDR3 is 14 amino acids long. CDR3 bases: TGTGCCAGCAGCCCCACTTCGTACCAAGAGACCCAGTACTTC. Its translation: CASSPTSYQETQYF.

The chain couples TRBV15 to TRBJ2-1, with D perhaps TRBD2 (6 bases). The CDR3 loop spans 13 amino acids. CDR1 is LNHNV and CDR2 is YYDKDF in the germline V gene (reference sequence). Trimming shortened V by 10 bases and J by 0 bases, and 10 bases separated the two germline ends. The CDR3 DNA follows: TGTGCCATCGGGACTTACTCCTACAATGAGCAGTTCTTC. Protein: CAIGTYSYNEQFF.